Each of the 14 T cell receptor beta chains below was sequenced from the same sample in a study of blood T cells in healthy people across ages. Alongside a J-beta primer mix, a sample-barcoded 5' primer served in a second PCR lasting roughly 6 to 11 cycles. MiXCR, run by TCRdb on the 5' RACE reads, gives a single entry per CDR3 protein. Of about 580,000 distinct CDR3 sequences listed, more than 45% are singletons. The sample was blood. The receptors shown here come from an older man in good health.

This chain uses TRBV14 with TRBJ2-1; the D is unclear. The CDR3 length is 12 residues. CDR1 and CDR2 (germline): SGHDN, FVKESK. Trimming cost V 1 base and J 13 bases, with 11 bases left between them. The CDR3 sequence: CASSQGIENQFF. For the CDR3, the DNA is TGTGCCAGCAGCCAAGGGATAGAGAATCAGTTCTTC.

This clonotype has more than one count but fewer than ten. The rearrangement uses TRBV29-1 and TRBJ2-7; D is perhaps TRBD1 (6 bases). CDR3 size: 13 residues. Germline-derived CDR1 and CDR2 are SQVTM and ANQGSEA. Trimming took off 7 bases at V and 3 bases at J, with 16 bases between the two ends. The chain's CDR3 is CSEPPGTSYEQYF. CDR3 DNA: TGCAGCGAGCCCCCCGGGACAAGCTACGAGCAGTACTTC.

This clonotype occurred many times. This sequence joins TRBV5-1 and TRBJ2-1; D is possibly TRBD2 (6 bases). The V end lost 0 bases, the J end lost 0 bases, and 10 bases lay between the germline ends. Per germline, CDR1 SGHRS and CDR2 YFSETQ. The CDR3 length is 16 residues. CDR3 DNA sequence: TGCGCCAGCAGCTTGGTGGCCGGGGGCTCCTACAATGAGCAGTTCTTC. Its protein product is CASSLVAGGSYNEQFF.

The gene calls are TRBV4-3 and TRBJ2-7, with D tentatively TRBD2 (5 bases). Per the germline V gene, CDR1 is LGHNA and CDR2 is YSLEER. With 0 bases removed from V and 6 bases from J, the gap between germline ends came to 9 bases. The CDR3 covers 13 residues. This CDR3 is CASSQESSGEQYF. The CDR3 DNA is TGCGCCAGCAGCCAAGAGTCAAGCGGCGAGCAGTACTTC.

The chain links TRBV20-1 to TRBJ2-1; 9 bases agree with TRBD2. The CDR3 spans 17 residues. CDR1 is DFQATT and CDR2 is SNEGSKA in the germline V gene (reference sequence). With V trimmed by 0 bases and J by 2 bases, 8 bases remained unmatched. CDR3 nucleotide sequence: TGCAGTGCTAGAGATCCGGCTAGCGGGAATCCCTACAATGAGCAGTTCTTC. Translation gives CSARDPASGNPYNEQFF.

This clonotype was observed once. CDR3 DNA sequence: TGTGCCAGCAGCCCCGATGTGGTAGCAGGCTCCTACGAGCAGTACTTC. This translates into CASSPDVVAGSYEQYF. The chain links TRBV7-2 to TRBJ2-7; D unresolved. Germline assignment: CDR1 SGHTA and CDR2 FQGNSA. The CDR3 spans 16 residues. Trimming cost V 5 bases and J 0 bases, with 17 bases left between them.

The sample holds a few counts of this clonotype. This chain links TRBV27 with TRBJ2-3; 8 nucleotides line up with TRBD2. Looked up from germline, CDR1 is MNHEY and CDR2 is SMNVEV (reference sequence). The CDR3 is made up of 15 amino acids. V was clipped by 9 bases and J by 2 bases; unmatched bases: 10. This chain's CDR3 is CASHTVAGPTDTQYF. The CDR3 DNA is TGTGCCAGTCACACGGTAGCGGGGCCCACAGATACGCAGTATTTT.

The chain employs TRBV28 and TRBJ2-7; 14 nucleotides agree with TRBD2. V shed 4 bases and J 1 base; nucleotides not matched to a gene: 12. Germline values: CDR1 MDHEN, CDR2 SYDVKM. There are 19 residues in the CDR3. The CDR3 DNA follows: TGTGCCAGCAGTTCCCCCGGGACTAGCGGGAGCCGGTCTTCCTACGAGCAGTACTTC. Protein product: CASSSPGTSGSRSSYEQYF.

The gene calls are TRBV7-3 and TRBJ1-2; unclear D gene. Per germline, CDR1 SGHTA and CDR2 FQGTGA. Trimming left V 0 bases short and J 2 bases short, with 13 bases between. The length of the CDR3 is 16 residues. DNA for the CDR3: TGTGCCAGCAGCTTAACGTGGCGGGGTCCCAACTATGGCTACACCTTC. This translates into CASSLTWRGPNYGYTF.

The chain combines TRBV20-1 with TRBJ2-5, with 15 nucleotides matching TRBD2. The V gene's germline CDR1 is DFQATT and CDR2 SNEGSKA (reference sequence). This CDR3 is 15 amino acids long. V was pared by 3 bases and J by 6 bases, with 5 bases of the junction left unmatched. CDR3 residues: CSASPGLAGGKTQYF. The CDR3 DNA reads TGCAGTGCTAGTCCTGGACTAGCGGGAGGGAAGACCCAGTACTTC.

This clonotype was seen a few times. This rearrangement joins TRBV28 to TRBJ1-4, with TRBD1 as a possible D gene (5 bases). The germline V and J ends were trimmed by 3 bases and 6 bases, with 11 bases remaining between them. There are 14 residues in the CDR3. The germline CDR1 and CDR2 sequences are MDHEN and SYDVKM. The CDR3, as DNA: TGTGCCAGCAGTTTCGGCAGGGCTGATGAAAAACTGTTTTTT. Its protein product is CASSFGRADEKLFF.

The chain joins TRBV20-1 to TRBJ2-5; 8 nucleotides agree with TRBD1. Germline values: CDR1 DFQATT, CDR2 SNEGSKA (reference sequence). The CDR3 runs to 14 residues. Losses at the gene ends were 0 bases for V and 5 bases for J; bases not matched to a gene: 5. The CDR3 here is CSARDPRGRETQYF. CDR3 DNA sequence: TGCAGTGCTAGAGATCCCAGGGGGCGGGAGACCCAGTACTTC.

This clonotype was seen a few times. CDR3 nucleotides: TGTGCCAGCAGTCCCCGGACTAGTCAGTCCTACGAGCAGTACTTC. Translating gives CASSPRTSQSYEQYF. The V and J genes are TRBV12-3 or TRBV12-4 and TRBJ2-7; TRBD2 matches at 7 bases. The CDR3 sequence is 15 residues long. V lost 5 bases, J lost 1 base, and 8 bases stayed unmatched.

This clonotype was seen more than once but under ten times. The CDR3 here is CASRAGPMRSTDTQYF. CDR3 coding DNA: TGTGCCAGCAGGGCGGGACCGATGCGTAGCACAGATACGCAGTATTTT. J is TRBJ2-3 and V is TRBV2, with D maybe TRBD2 (6 bases). Germline V gene data show CDR1 as SNHLY and CDR2 as FYNNEI. The CDR3 is 16 amino acids. The V end was cut by 6 bases, the J end by 0 bases, with 16 bases between.